These T cell receptor beta chains were read from a single sample in a study of CD8 T cells in Susac syndrome. TCRdb called the immunoSEQ multiplex PCR reads again in MiXCR, with one record for every CDR3 protein. The sample has 150,000 to 200,000 distinct CDR3 sequences, roughly 96% seen once. Sequenced sample: CD4+ T cells from PBMCs. Every receptor here comes from a human donor with multiple sclerosis. CDR3s include the opening cysteine and the closing phenylalanine or tryptophan. The D gene is left open where the match is weak. Where a row states a size, it is once, few, many or the class of an expanded clone; other rows omit it.

clone_size: few; v_call: TRBV6-4; d_call: -; j_call: TRBJ2-3; cdr3_aa: CASSDGGTDTQYF; cdr3_nt: TGTGCCAGCAGTGACGGCGGCACAGATACGCAGTATTTT
clone_size: -; v_call: TRBV20-1; d_call: -; j_call: TRBJ2-3; cdr3_aa: CSAGAGLSTDTQYF; cdr3_nt: TGCAGTGCTGGGGCAGGGCTATCTACAGATACGCAGTATTTT
clone_size: -; v_call: TRBV7-2; d_call: -; j_call: TRBJ2-1; cdr3_aa: CASSSQGGQVEQFF; cdr3_nt: TGTGCCAGCAGCTCACAGGGGGGGCAGGTTGAGCAGTTCTTC
clone_size: -; v_call: TRBV5-1; d_call: TRBD1; j_call: TRBJ2-5; cdr3_aa: CASSHGQGAGETQYF; cdr3_nt: TGCGCCAGCAGCCACGGACAGGGGGCAGGAGAGACCCAGTACTTC
clone_size: -; v_call: TRBV20-1; d_call: -; j_call: TRBJ1-5; cdr3_aa: CSAVPAGGQPQHF; cdr3_nt: TGCAGTGCTGTACCTGCAGGTGGGCAGCCCCAGCATTTT
clone_size: -; v_call: TRBV4-2; d_call: -; j_call: TRBJ2-3; cdr3_aa: CASSQDGGGDTQYF; cdr3_nt: TGTGCCAGCAGCCAAGACGGGGGTGGAGATACGCAGTATTTT
clone_size: once; v_call: TRBV3-1; d_call: TRBD2; j_call: TRBJ2-3; cdr3_aa: CASSFIAGWDTQYF; cdr3_nt: TGTGCCAGCAGCTTCATAGCGGGGTGGGATACGCAGTATTTT
clone_size: -; v_call: TRBV7-9; d_call: -; j_call: TRBJ1-1; cdr3_aa: CASSSQINTEAFF; cdr3_nt: TGTGCCAGCAGCAGTCAGATCAACACTGAAGCTTTCTTT
clone_size: -; v_call: TRBV2; d_call: TRBD1; j_call: TRBJ1-5; cdr3_aa: CASRTPATGNNQPQHF; cdr3_nt: TGTGCCAGCAGAACTCCCGCGACAGGGAACAATCAGCCCCAGCATTTT
clone_size: few; v_call: TRBV9; d_call: -; j_call: TRBJ1-2; cdr3_aa: CASSNPGFSYGYTF; cdr3_nt: TGTGCCAGCAGCAATCCAGGGTTTAGCTATGGCTACACCTTC
clone_size: -; v_call: TRBV19; d_call: TRBD2; j_call: TRBJ2-7; cdr3_aa: CASSDQSGGSYEQYF; cdr3_nt: TGTGCCAGCTCCGACCAATCGGGGGGCTCCTACGAGCAGTACTTC
clone_size: -; v_call: TRBV3-1; d_call: TRBD2; j_call: TRBJ2-7; cdr3_aa: CASSQGRVLARYEQYF; cdr3_nt: TGTGCCAGCAGCCAAGGAAGAGTACTAGCGAGATACGAGCAGTACTTC
clone_size: -; v_call: TRBV24-1; d_call: TRBD2; j_call: TRBJ2-1; cdr3_aa: CATSDPRSGSMDEQFF; cdr3_nt: TGTGCCACCAGTGACCCACGAAGCGGGAGTATGGATGAGCAGTTCTTC
clone_size: -; v_call: TRBV3-1; d_call: -; j_call: TRBJ1-1; cdr3_aa: CASSPDIQRNTEAFF; cdr3_nt: TGTGCCAGCAGCCCAGATATACAGAGGAACACTGAAGCTTTCTTT
clone_size: -; v_call: TRBV3-1; d_call: TRBD2; j_call: TRBJ2-5; cdr3_aa: CASSQPSGRPQETQYF; cdr3_nt: TGTGCCAGCAGCCAGCCCAGCGGGAGGCCCCAAGAGACCCAGTACTTC